Sequencing of this T cell receptor (beta chain) was carried out in a study of blood T cell repertoires in COVID-19. Study information: Specimens from acute and convalescent COVID-19 originated in the United States, Italy and Spain. Sample material is recorded as cDNA or gDNA derived from T cells, B-cell-depleted T cells, or PBMCs.

Deletions cut 0 bases from V and 2 bases from J, with 7 bases between. Germline V gene sequence: CDR1 ENHRY, CDR2 SYGVKD. The CDR3 contains 14 residues. Seattle's enrolled individuals joined amid active infection and were then monitored longitudinally. Original processing notes: Amplification from reference gene primers served as the basis for estimated nucleated cell counts. This table comes from immunoSEQ multiplex PCR, and its TCRdb copy is limited to in-frame clones, with some not included. V and J calls and clone size are as listed in that table; D and trimming were resolved from the DNA. The sample records approximately 200,000 clones, approximately 78% being singletons.

The receptor was isolated from a woman older than 75 with COVID-19, enrolled during active disease. The sample consisted of peripheral blood. The rearrangement uses TRBV10-3 and TRBJ1-2, with D tentatively TRBD1 (6 bases). The CDR3 nucleotides are TGTGCCATCAGTGAGTCCCAGGGGAACTATGGCTACACCTTC. Amino acids: CAISESQGNYGYTF.